A selection of T cell receptor beta chains follows, all from one sample in a study of technical replicates of blood from a few donors. Sequenced by immunoSEQ multiplex PCR; TCRdb stores in-frame clones only, minus some. Altogether tens of thousands of clones are present, around 94% being singletons, with the ten largest covering about 0.37%. Specimen: T cells isolated from PBMCs. The receptor set was obtained from a human donor in good health. CDR3s include the opening cysteine and the closing phenylalanine or tryptophan. The D gene is left open where the match is weak. A row's size may be missing; if present it is once, few, many or a size class.

J gene | V gene | clone size | D gene | CDR3 DNA | CDR3 protein
TRBJ2-7 | TRBV6-1 | - | - | TGTGCCAGCAGCGGCCCTTTGACTGGTCCCTACGAGCAGTACTTC | CASSGPLTGPYEQYF
TRBJ1-2 | TRBV7-9 | - | - | TGTGCCAGCAGCTTAGAGAGCAGGGCCCCCTATGGCTACACCTTC | CASSLESRAPYGYTF
TRBJ2-7 | TRBV11-3 | once | TRBD1 | TGTGCCAGCAGCCGATGGGACAGGGTCTCCTACGAGCAGTACTTC | CASSRWDRVSYEQYF
TRBJ1-2 | TRBV7-9 | once | - | TGTGCCAGCAGGGTAACTACCCATGGCTACACCTTC | CASRVTTHGYTF
TRBJ2-2 | TRBV29-1 | - | TRBD2 | TGCAGCGTCCCTAGCGGGAGGGGCACCGGGGAGCTGTTTTTT | CSVPSGRGTGELFF
TRBJ2-7 | TRBV9 | - | - | TGTGCCAGCAGCGACGGGAAGAACCTCTACGAGCAGTACTTC | CASSDGKNLYEQYF
TRBJ1-1 | TRBV6-6 | - | - | TGTGCCAGCAGTTCTTTCCGTGAAGCTTTCTTT | CASSSFREAFF
TRBJ2-7 | TRBV7-2 | - | TRBD2 | TGTGCCAGCAGCTTAGAGATAGCGGGCTCCTACGAGCAGTACTTC | CASSLEIAGSYEQYF
TRBJ2-2 | TRBV18 | - | TRBD1 | TGTGCCAGCTCACGGATGCAGGGGGCGGCCGGGGAGCTGTTTTTT | CASSRMQGAAGELFF
TRBJ2-7 | TRBV9 | - | TRBD1 | TGTGCCAGCAGCGTAAGAGACAGGGGATACGAGCAGTACTTC | CASSVRDRGYEQYF
TRBJ2-3 | TRBV6-5 | - | TRBD2 | TGTGCCAGCACGCTAGCGGGCCCCACAGATACGCAGTATTTT | CASTLAGPTDTQYF
TRBJ1-5 | TRBV11-2 | - | TRBD1 | TGTGCCAGCAGCCGCGGGACAGGGGAACAGCCCCAGCATTTT | CASSRGTGEQPQHF
TRBJ1-5 | TRBV28 | - | - | TGTGCCAGCAGTTTGTTGTTCCAGGGTAATCAGCCCCAGCATTTT | CASSLLFQGNQPQHF
TRBJ2-2 | TRBV19 | - | TRBD1 | TGTGCCAGTTCCCAGGGGGCGAACACCGGGGAGCTGTTTTTT | CASSQGANTGELFF
TRBJ2-1 | TRBV15 | - | TRBD2 | TGTGCCACTGGGACTAGCGGATACAATGAGCAGTTCTTC | CATGTSGYNEQFF
TRBJ2-1 | TRBV27 | - | TRBD1 | TGTGCCAGCAGTTTATTTGACAGGGGCAATGAGCAGTTCTTC | CASSLFDRGNEQFF